This is a list of T cell receptor beta chains from one sample in a study of CD8 T cells in ankylosing spondylitis. TCRdb re-called the 5' RACE reads with MiXCR, one entry per CDR3 protein. The table has under 250,000 distinct CDR3 sequences, about 10% seen once. The source material was blood, either unsorted or a sorted T cell fraction (not recorded which). The source of these receptors is a male donor with ankylosing spondylitis or in good health (not recorded which). The CDR3 runs from the conserved cysteine through the conserved F or W. The order of the fields is J gene, V gene, D gene, clone size, CDR3 DNA, CDR3 protein. D genes are given only for firm matches. Clone size is not always given. Where it is, it says once, few, many or a class for expanded clones.

j_call: TRBJ1-1; v_call: TRBV10-3; d_call: NA; clone_size: NA; cdr3_nt: TGTGCCGTCGGGAGTTATATGAACACTGAAGCTTTCTTT; cdr3_aa: CAVGSYMNTEAFF
j_call: TRBJ2-2; v_call: TRBV10-1; d_call: TRBD2; clone_size: NA; cdr3_nt: TGCGCCAGCAGTCCTACGGGACTAGCCACCGGGGAGCTGTTTTTT; cdr3_aa: CASSPTGLATGELFF
j_call: TRBJ2-5; v_call: TRBV6-1; d_call: NA; clone_size: few; cdr3_nt: TGTGCCAGCAGTGAGTGGACAGCCCGCGGCCAAGAGACCCAGTACTTC; cdr3_aa: CASSEWTARGQETQYF
j_call: TRBJ2-7; v_call: TRBV20-1; d_call: NA; clone_size: many; cdr3_nt: TGCAGTGCTAGAGATCAGGGTGCCCACGAGCAGTACTTC; cdr3_aa: CSARDQGAHEQYF
j_call: TRBJ1-2; v_call: TRBV5-1; d_call: NA; clone_size: few; cdr3_nt: TGCGCCAGCAGCTGGAACTCAGGGGTAAATGGCTACACCTTC; cdr3_aa: CASSWNSGVNGYTF
j_call: TRBJ2-1; v_call: TRBV18; d_call: NA; clone_size: many; cdr3_nt: TGTGCCAGCTCACCCCTTTTTGGGGTATCAGATGAGCAGTTCTTC; cdr3_aa: CASSPLFGVSDEQFF
j_call: TRBJ2-1; v_call: TRBV29-1; d_call: NA; clone_size: many; cdr3_nt: TGCAGCGTTCGTCTCCTAGCTGGCACGCTGGATGAGCAGTTCTTC; cdr3_aa: CSVRLLAGTLDEQFF
j_call: TRBJ2-3; v_call: TRBV7-9; d_call: NA; clone_size: few; cdr3_nt: TGTGCCAGCAGCTTAACACAGGGTTCAGATACGCAGTATTTT; cdr3_aa: CASSLTQGSDTQYF
j_call: TRBJ2-3; v_call: TRBV20-1; d_call: TRBD2; clone_size: many; cdr3_nt: TGCAGTGCTAGAGATCTAGCGGGAGGTCAGGACACGCAGTATTTT; cdr3_aa: CSARDLAGGQDTQYF
j_call: TRBJ1-1; v_call: TRBV5-1; d_call: NA; clone_size: many; cdr3_nt: TGCGCCAGCAGCTTGGGGCAGGCCGCCCACACTGAAGCTTTCTTT; cdr3_aa: CASSLGQAAHTEAFF
j_call: TRBJ1-3; v_call: TRBV5-1; d_call: NA; clone_size: many; cdr3_nt: TGCGCCAGCAGCTCAGTAGGGGCTGGAAACACCATATATTTT; cdr3_aa: CASSSVGAGNTIYF
j_call: TRBJ2-1; v_call: TRBV9; d_call: TRBD2; clone_size: many; cdr3_nt: TGTGCCAGCAGAGGTCCTAGCGGGAGAGAACATGAGCAGTTCTTC; cdr3_aa: CASRGPSGREHEQFF
j_call: TRBJ2-2; v_call: TRBV5-5; d_call: TRBD2; clone_size: many; cdr3_nt: TGTGCCAGCAGCCCGGGGGGATACACCGGGGAGCTGTTTTTT; cdr3_aa: CASSPGGYTGELFF